The next 12 T cell receptor beta chains were all read from a single sample in a study of T cell responses to AZD1222 COVID-19 vaccine. This table comes from immunoSEQ multiplex PCR, and its TCRdb copy is limited to in-frame clones, with some not included. The data show more than 100,000 clones, around 87% seen once. This specimen consisted of peripheral blood, obtained on day 0 of AZD1222 vaccination. The receptors here all came from an adult in good health.

The chain uses TRBV7-9 and TRBJ1-3; TRBD1 agrees at 7 bases. The CDR3 is made up of 15 amino acids. With V trimmed by 3 bases and J by 3 bases, 5 bases remained unmatched. Germline assignment: CDR1 SEHNR and CDR2 FQNEAQ (reference sequence). The CDR3 DNA is TGTGCCAGCAGCTTCAAGGACAGGCGTGGAAACACCATATATTTT. It specifies CASSFKDRRGNTIYF. Full variable domain (rest looked up from reference TRBV7-9 and TRBJ1-3): DTGVSQNPRHKITKRGQNVTFRCDPISEHNRLYWYRQTLGQGPEFLTYFQNEAQLEKSRLLSDRFSAERPKGSFSTLEIQRTEQGDSAMYLCASSFKDRRGNTIYFGEGSWLTVV.

The rearrangement joins TRBV7-9 to TRBJ2-1; TRBD2 might be the D (5 bases). CDR1 is SEHNR and CDR2 is FQNEAQ in the germline V gene (reference sequence). The CDR3 is 13 residues long. Trimming removed 5 bases at V and 4 bases at J, with 9 bases between. This chain's CDR3 is CASSPGSYNEQFF. In nucleotides, the CDR3 is TGTGCCAGCAGCCCGGGGTCTTACAATGAGCAGTTCTTC.

The chain is built from TRBV6-2 or TRBV6-3 and TRBJ2-5; D is unresolved. V shed 3 bases and J shed 1 base, with 12 bases lying between them. Germline assignment: CDR1 MNHEY and CDR2 SVGEGT. The CDR3 has 15 amino acids. CDR3 amino acids: CASSYMGRPQETQYF. For the CDR3, the DNA is TGTGCCAGCAGTTATATGGGTCGGCCCCAAGAGACCCAGTACTTC.

The rearrangement links TRBV13 to TRBJ1-1; tentative D call: TRBD1 (6 bases). Per the germline V gene, CDR1 is PRHDT and CDR2 is FYEKMQ (reference sequence). V lost 10 bases, J lost 7 bases, and 16 bases lay in between. The CDR3 sequence is 12 residues long. The CDR3, as DNA: TGTGCCACGTCCCGGGGGGCCGGTGAAGCTTTCTTT. Its translation: CATSRGAGEAFF.

The chain uses TRBV13 and TRBJ2-7; perhaps TRBD1 as D (5 bases). The CDR3 has 18 residues. Germline-derived CDR1 and CDR2 are PRHDT and FYEKMQ (reference sequence). Between the trimmed V and J ends, which lost 4 bases and 2 bases, there was a span of 24 bases. The CDR3 region is CASSSSPIGASPPYEQYF. Written as DNA, the CDR3 is TGTGCCAGCAGCTCAAGCCCCATAGGGGCGTCCCCCCCCTACGAGCAGTACTTC.

The V call is TRBV2, the J call TRBJ2-7; D unresolved. CDR3 length equals 14 residues. The germline gives CDR1 SNHLY, CDR2 FYNNEI. Trimming cost V 6 bases and J 0 bases, with 12 bases left between them. CDR3 sequence: CASRAGILSYEQYF. CDR3 sequence (DNA): TGTGCCAGCAGAGCAGGTATTCTCTCCTACGAGCAGTACTTC.

This clone appeared a few times. V is TRBV14 and J is TRBJ1-3, with D possibly TRBD1 on 6 matching bases. V dropped 2 bases and J dropped 0 bases, with 23 bases sitting between them. CDR1 and CDR2 (germline): SGHDN, FVKESK. This CDR3 has 20 residues. The CDR3 loop is CASSQPLRPLGGTSGNTIYF. The CDR3 DNA is TGTGCCAGCAGCCAACCCCTCCGCCCCTTGGGGGGCACCTCTGGAAACACCATATATTTT.

The CDR3 protein is CASSLGLGSTEAFF. The CDR3 region has the DNA TGTGCCAGCAGCCTGGGCCTCGGGAGCACTGAAGCTTTCTTT. This chain uses TRBV5-5 with TRBJ1-1; D unresolved. Germline V CDR1 and CDR2: SGHKS, YYEKEE (reference sequence). The CDR3 extends over 14 amino acids. Trimming removed 4 bases from V and 4 bases from J, with 14 bases in between. Supplemented by reference TRBV5-5 and TRBJ1-1, the full variable domain reads DAGVTQSPTHLIKTRGQQVTLRCSPISGHKSVSWYQQVLGQGPQFIFQYYEKEERGRGNFPDRFSARQFPNYSSELNVNALLLGDSALYLCASSLGLGSTEAFFGQGTRLTVV.

This chain connects TRBV10-3 to TRBJ1-6; D perhaps matches TRBD1 (6 bases). The germline gives CDR1 ENHRY, CDR2 SYGVKD. The CDR3 has 13 amino acids. Trimming took 6 bases from V and 10 from J, leaving 13 bases between them. CDR3 sequence reads: CAIRQGEGSPLHF. The CDR3 nucleotides read TGTGCCATCAGACAGGGCGAAGGGTCACCCCTCCACTTT.

The V and J genes are TRBV4-1 and TRBJ1-2, with a weak D call TRBD1 (5 bases). This CDR3 has 18 residues. Germline V gene lookup returns CDR1 MGHRA and CDR2 YSYEKL. V lost 1 base and J lost 3, with 21 bases in between. The CDR3 is CASSQGLAGSRLDYGYTF. The CDR3 DNA follows: TGCGCCAGCAGCCAAGGGTTGGCAGGGAGTCGGTTGGACTATGGCTACACCTTC.

V usage is TRBV12-3 or TRBV12-4 and J usage is TRBJ2-3, with D unresolved. Trimming took 2 bases from V and 9 from J, leaving 3 bases between them. This CDR3 contains 10 residues. The CDR3 loop is CASSLITQYF. CDR3 sequence (DNA): TGTGCCAGCAGTTTAATAACGCAGTATTTT.

V and J are TRBV14 and TRBJ1-1; no firm D call. Germline V gene sequence: CDR1 SGHDN, CDR2 FVKESK. The CDR3 extends over 15 amino acids. V lost 4 bases, J lost 2 bases, and 14 bases lay in between. CDR3 residues: CASSLHVSLNTEAFF. The CDR3 coding sequence is TGTGCCAGCAGCCTTCATGTCAGCTTAAACACTGAAGCTTTCTTT.